The 6 T cell receptor beta chains given below trace back to one sample, sequenced in a study of T cell repertoires in cytomegalovirus infection. TCRdb analysed the reads with MiXCR anew, one entry per CDR3 protein. The sample includes under 850,000 distinct CDR3 sequences, about 33% seen only once; the top ten take 18%. For these TCRs, the target antigens are not known. The sample consisted of cultured PBMCs, taken from culture after CMV antigen stimulation. These receptors came from a human donor in good health (CMV status not recorded). Some clones in this sample may be carry-over from other donors' samples.

This clonotype has only a few counts. The chain is built from TRBV20-1 and TRBJ2-1; 12 nucleotides match TRBD1. The J segment lost 10 bases and the V segment lost 0 bases, leaving 22 bases of the junction unmatched. This CDR3 is 20 amino acids long. The germline gives CDR1 DFQATT, CDR2 SNEGSKA (reference sequence). CDR3 sequence reads: CSARDHGTGGSLLGQEEQFF. The CDR3 DNA reads as TGCAGTGCTAGAGACCATGGGACAGGGGGCTCCCTCCTAGGTCAGGAAGAGCAGTTCTTC.

This clonotype has just a few counts. The chain has TRBV6-1 and TRBJ2-4; D gene uncertain. The CDR3 length is 15 residues. Germline V gene sequence: CDR1 MNHNS, CDR2 SASEGT. V was trimmed by 1 base and J by 0 bases, leaving 7 bases between them. DNA for the CDR3: TGTGCCAGCAGTGAAGTTACAAGAGCCAAAAACATTCAGTACTTC. Translation gives CASSEVTRAKNIQYF.

The chain couples TRBV5-4 to TRBJ2-1; the D gene is possibly TRBD2 (6 bases). Germline V gives CDR1 SGHNT, CDR2 YYREEE (reference sequence). V was clipped by 4 bases and J by 8 bases, with 19 bases between them. The CDR3 length is 15 residues. The CDR3 sequence is CASSDSTGSRDEQFF. CDR3 bases: TGTGCCAGCAGCGATAGTACCGGGAGTAGAGATGAGCAGTTCTTC.

The rearrangement joins TRBV5-4 to TRBJ1-3, with D uncertain. Germline V gives CDR1 SGHNT, CDR2 YYREEE (reference sequence). V lost 1 base and J 0 bases, leaving 11 bases between the germline ends. CDR3 size: 16 residues. CDR3 coding DNA: TGTGCCAGCAGCTTGCGAGGTGATATCTCTGGAAACACCATATATTTT. Protein product: CASSLRGDISGNTIYF.

The chain uses TRBV6-5 and TRBJ2-7; 9 bases fit TRBD1. The CDR3 totals 18 residues. Germline V gene lookup returns CDR1 MNHEY and CDR2 SVGAGI. The V and J ends lost 4 bases and 1 base, in that order; junction bases with no gene match: 14. For the CDR3, the DNA is TGTGCCAGCAGTTCACCCGGAAACCCGGGACAGGGATCCTACGAGCAGTACTTC. Encoded protein: CASSSPGNPGQGSYEQYF.

This clonotype was found a few times. The chain has TRBV11-2 and TRBJ2-1; 9 bases agree with TRBD2. The CDR3 extends over 16 amino acids. After removal of 5 bases from V and 7 bases from J, the junction contained 12 bases not matched to a gene. Germline V gives CDR1 SGHAT, CDR2 FQNNGV. CDR3: CASSRGSGGGENEQFF. In DNA, the CDR3 is TGTGCCAGCAGCCGAGGAAGCGGCGGGGGGGAGAATGAGCAGTTCTTC. The full variable domain, in which reference TRBV11-2 and TRBJ2-1 provide the parts outside the CDR3, is EAGVAQSPRYKIIEKRQSVAFWCNPISGHATLYWYQQILGQGPKLLIQFQNNGVVDDSQLPKDRFSAERLKGVDSTLKIQPAKLEDSAVYLCASSRGSGGGENEQFFGPGTRLTVL.